The rows below give T cell receptor beta chains drawn from one sample of a study of blood T cell repertoires in COVID-19. The assay was immunoSEQ multiplex PCR, and TCRdb's table has in-frame clones only and misses some. The sample yields 140,000 or so clones, roughly 87% seen once. The specimen was peripheral blood. The receptors stem from a woman aged 50 to 60 with acute or convalescent COVID-19. Both conserved end residues are part of each CDR3. A D gene is named only where the DNA matches it firmly. Part of the rows lack a size; the others show once, few, many or a class for expanded clones.

abundance	j_gene	d_gene	v_gene	CDR3nt	CDR3aa
NA	TRBJ1-2	TRBD1	TRBV10-3	TGTGCCATCAGTGCGGGGGACAGGGGAGGTGGCTACACCTTC	CAISAGDRGGGYTF
NA	TRBJ1-3	NA	TRBV5-1	TGCGCCAGCAGTCCACAGGGAGCTGGAAACACCATATATTTT	CASSPQGAGNTIYF
NA	TRBJ1-1	TRBD1	TRBV7-3	TGTGCCAGCAGACCCGGGACAGAGAACACTGAAGCTTTCTTT	CASRPGTENTEAFF
NA	TRBJ2-4	TRBD2	TRBV2	TGTGCCAGCAGTGGGGACGCGTCGCGGGGGCAGTACTTC	CASSGDASRGQYF
NA	TRBJ1-5	TRBD1	TRBV19	TGTGCCAGTAGTAATCTATCGGGACAGGGGGCTAGCAATCAGCCCCAGCATTTT	CASSNLSGQGASNQPQHF
NA	TRBJ2-3	NA	TRBV7-3	TGTGCCAGCAGTCCCCGGTTAGGGGACACAGATACGCAGTATTTT	CASSPRLGDTDTQYF
NA	TRBJ2-5	NA	TRBV6-1	TGTGCCAGCAGTGATATGGGCGAGACCCAGTACTTC	CASSDMGETQYF
NA	TRBJ1-2	NA	TRBV30	TGTGCCTGGAGTGAATCCGATGGCTACACCTTC	CAWSESDGYTF
once	TRBJ1-1	TRBD1	TRBV11-2	TGTGCCAGCAGCATCCGACAGGGGGACACTGAAGCTTTCTTT	CASSIRQGDTEAFF
once	TRBJ2-7	NA	TRBV19	TGTGCCAGCAACCCGACCGGGGGCGAGCAGTACTTC	CASNPTGGEQYF
NA	TRBJ1-1	TRBD1	TRBV30	TGTGCCTGGAGTGTGACAGGGGCGAACACTGAAGCTTTCTTT	CAWSVTGANTEAFF
NA	TRBJ2-3	TRBD2	TRBV3-1/TRBV3-2	TGTGCCAGCAGCCCCCGAAGGGCGGGAGGGGTGGCAGATACGCAGTATTTT	CASSPRRAGGVADTQYF
NA	TRBJ1-2	NA	TRBV6-5	TGTGCCAGTTGTCGGACCGGGACACCTAACTATGGCTACACCTTC	CASCRTGTPNYGYTF
NA	TRBJ2-2	NA	TRBV7-9	TGTGCCAGCAGCTGGGGACAGAACACCGGGGAGCTGTTTTTT	CASSWGQNTGELFF
NA	TRBJ2-1	NA	TRBV2	TGTGCCAGCATAGGGGGTTACTCCTACAATGAGCAGTTCTTC	CASIGGYSYNEQFF
NA	TRBJ2-2	NA	TRBV4-1	TGCGCCAGCAGCCAAGCCAATCTGGGGGCCAACACCGGGGAGCTGTTTTTT	CASSQANLGANTGELFF
NA	TRBJ1-4	TRBD1	TRBV27	TGTGCCAGCAGCGACAGGGGGGCGAGTGGTAATGAAAAACTGTTTTTT	CASSDRGASGNEKLFF
once	TRBJ2-5	TRBD1	TRBV5-1	TGCGCCAGTGGGCCGGGACAGGGGGCCCAAGAGACCCAGTACTTC	CASGPGQGAQETQYF
NA	TRBJ2-1	NA	TRBV24-1	TGTGCCACCAGTGACTCGACAGGGTTGGGGGGCTCCTACAATGAGCAGTTCTTC	CATSDSTGLGGSYNEQFF
NA	TRBJ2-3	NA	TRBV18	TGTGCCAGCTCACCGTCGGGGACAGATACGCAGTATTTT	CASSPSGTDTQYF
NA	TRBJ2-3	NA	TRBV30	TGTGCCTGGAGTCTCCTTACAGATACGCAGTATTTT	CAWSLLTDTQYF
NA	TRBJ2-4	TRBD2	TRBV3-1/TRBV3-2	TGTGCCAGCAGCCCGGGACTAGCGGGGGGGCGGCGCCACAGATCAGGCAAAAACATTCAGTACTTC	CASSPGLAGGRRHRSGKNIQYF
NA	TRBJ2-2	NA	TRBV7-3	TGTGCCAGCAGCACCAACAGGGACACCGGGGAGCTGTTTTTT	CASSTNRDTGELFF
NA	TRBJ1-2	TRBD1	TRBV29-1	TGCAGCGTTGGACAGGGCCACTATGGCTACACCTTC	CSVGQGHYGYTF